This T cell receptor beta chain derives from a study of blood T cells in healthy people across ages. To note about this clonotype: The antigen is not known.

A J-beta primer mix and a sample-barcoded 5' primer were used in a second PCR of roughly 6 to 12 cycles. Tags on each cDNA molecule came from a template-switch adaptor with 12 random nucleotides. TCRdb reanalysed the 5' RACE reads using MiXCR and keeps one entry per CDR3 protein. The repertoire consists of roughly 1.4 million distinct CDR3 sequences, with roughly 64% occurring once and the leading ten covering over 5%. Looked up from germline, CDR1 is LGHNA and CDR2 is YSLEER. This CDR3 is 20 amino acids long. Trimming shortened V by 1 base and J by 0 bases, and 22 bases separated the two germline ends. Study observations and caveats: Unknown CMV status may confound age-related changes in expanded clones. Comparison with aged donors showed that long-lived donors had more naive CD4+ cells and higher diversity. It was found that TCR beta diversity correlated strongly with the percentage of naive T cells.

V gene TRBV4-3 combines with J gene TRBJ2-1; D perhaps matches TRBD1 (5 bases). This TCR derives from a man younger than 30 in good health. The specimen was blood. The CDR3 DNA is TGCGCCAGCAGCCAAGTTCACGACAGTTTTCAATCAAGCTCCTACAATGAGCAGTTCTTC. The encoded protein is CASSQVHDSFQSSSYNEQFF.